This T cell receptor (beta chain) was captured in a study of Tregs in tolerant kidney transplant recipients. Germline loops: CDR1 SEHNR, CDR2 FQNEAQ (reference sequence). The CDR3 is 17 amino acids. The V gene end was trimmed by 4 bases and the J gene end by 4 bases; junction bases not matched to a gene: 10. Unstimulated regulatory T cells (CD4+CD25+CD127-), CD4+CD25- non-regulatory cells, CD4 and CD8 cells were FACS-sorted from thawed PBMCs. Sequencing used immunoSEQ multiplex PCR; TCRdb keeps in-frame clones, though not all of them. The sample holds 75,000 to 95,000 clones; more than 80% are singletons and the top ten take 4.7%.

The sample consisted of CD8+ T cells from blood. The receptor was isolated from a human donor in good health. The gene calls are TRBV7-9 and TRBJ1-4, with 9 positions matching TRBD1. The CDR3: CASSSLGDRVGNEKLFF. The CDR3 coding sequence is TGTGCCAGCAGCTCGCTGGGGGACAGGGTCGGTAATGAAAAACTGTTTTTT.